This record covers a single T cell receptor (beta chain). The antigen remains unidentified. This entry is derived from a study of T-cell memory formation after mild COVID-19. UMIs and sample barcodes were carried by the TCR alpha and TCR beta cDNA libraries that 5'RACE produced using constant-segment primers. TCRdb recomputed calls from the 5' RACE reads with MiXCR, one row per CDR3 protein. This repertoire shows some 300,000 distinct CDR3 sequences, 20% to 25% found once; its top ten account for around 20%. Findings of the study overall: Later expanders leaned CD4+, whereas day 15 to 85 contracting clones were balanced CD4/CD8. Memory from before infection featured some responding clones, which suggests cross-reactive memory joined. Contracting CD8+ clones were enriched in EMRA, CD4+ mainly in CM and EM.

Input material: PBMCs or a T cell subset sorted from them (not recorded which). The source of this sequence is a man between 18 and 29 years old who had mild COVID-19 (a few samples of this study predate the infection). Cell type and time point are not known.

The CDR3 coding sequence is TGTGCCAGCAGTCCAAGCCCGGGACCGCGATCCCGTGAAGACTACAATGAGCAGTTCTTC. Translating gives CASSPSPGPRSREDYNEQFF. The chain links TRBV12-3 or TRBV12-4 to TRBJ2-1; D may match TRBD1 or TRBD2 (5 bases each). There are 20 residues in the CDR3. Trimming stripped 5 bases from V and 3 bases from J, with 29 bases between.